These T cell receptor beta chains were read from a single sample in a study of blood T cell repertoires in COVID-19. Libraries were prepared by immunoSEQ multiplex PCR; TCRdb keeps only in-frame clonotypes and omits some of them. The data show some 460,000 clones, about 85% seen once. The specimen was PBMCs or T cells enriched from blood (not recorded which). The receptors were sampled from a woman aged 18-29 years who had recovered from COVID-19. Both conserved end residues are part of each CDR3. A D gene is named only where the DNA matches it firmly. Clone size is shown for a subset of rows, as once, few, many or a class of expanded clone.

size,D,V,J,DNA,CDR3
.,.,TRBV6-5,TRBJ1-1,TGTGCCAGCAGAGAGGACTTAAACACTGAAGCTTTCTTT,CASREDLNTEAFF
.,TRBD2,TRBV10-3,TRBJ2-3,TGTGCCATCAGTGAGTCCGTGGGGACTAGCGGGGGCCCTAGCACAGATACGCAGTATTTT,CAISESVGTSGGPSTDTQYF
.,.,TRBV27,TRBJ1-1,TGTGCCAGCAGTTCCGGACAGCAAGCTTTCTTT,CASSSGQQAFF
.,.,TRBV24-1,TRBJ1-2,TGTGCCACCGCAGACAGTTCAGGTGGCTACACCTTC,CATADSSGGYTF
.,.,TRBV2,TRBJ1-4,TGTGCCAGCAGTGAAGCGGGGGCTGGTGGGGAAAAACTGTTTTTT,CASSEAGAGGEKLFF
few,.,TRBV5-1,TRBJ1-2,TGCGCCAGCAGCTTGATGCCGGGGGTGGGGTATGGCTACACCTTC,CASSLMPGVGYGYTF
.,TRBD2,TRBV9,TRBJ2-7,TGTGCCAGCAGCGTAGGTAGCGGGGGAGAGGAGCAGTACTTC,CASSVGSGGEEQYF
.,.,TRBV30,TRBJ1-2,TGTGCCTGGAGTGTTGGGCTTGCCTATGGCTACACCTTC,CAWSVGLAYGYTF
.,TRBD1,TRBV5-6,TRBJ1-2,TGTGCCAGTACCTCCGGGACAGGGGGTGGCTACACCTTC,CASTSGTGGGYTF
.,.,TRBV12-3/TRBV12-4,TRBJ2-5,TGTGCCAGCAGTTTCAACCAGGGAGGGACCCAGTACTTC,CASSFNQGGTQYF
.,.,TRBV5-1,TRBJ2-5,TGCGCCAGCAGCGGAGATGCGGGGGAGACCCAGTACTTC,CASSGDAGETQYF
.,TRBD2,TRBV6-6,TRBJ2-1,TGTGCCAGCAGGAGGACTAGCGGGATCTACAATGAGCAGTTCTTC,CASRRTSGIYNEQFF
.,TRBD1,TRBV12-5,TRBJ2-5,TGTGCTAGTGGTTTGGTAAAAGACGGGACAGGAGTTGTTAGTTTATCAGAGACCCAGTACTTC,CASGLVKDGTGVVSLSETQYF
.,.,TRBV12-3/TRBV12-4,TRBJ1-2,TGTGCCAGCACCTCGCGGGGTAACGGCTACACCTTC,CASTSRGNGYTF
.,TRBD1,TRBV25-1,TRBJ1-4,TGTGCCAGCAGCGCCGGGACAGTTGAAAAACTGTTTTTT,CASSAGTVEKLFF
.,.,TRBV6-5,TRBJ2-3,TGTGCCAGCAGTTTACGGGGGGCCTTCACAGATACGCAGTATTTT,CASSLRGAFTDTQYF
.,.,TRBV5-1,TRBJ2-7,TGCGCCAGCAGCTTGGTCTCAGGGGCAAGGCAGTACTTC,CASSLVSGARQYF
.,.,TRBV20-1,TRBJ1-2,TGCAGTGCTAAAGTCGCGGGGGGCTACACCTTC,CSAKVAGGYTF
once,.,TRBV2,TRBJ1-2,TGTGCCAGCGGGAGGGTTGGAGGCTACACCTTC,CASGRVGGYTF
.,.,TRBV4-1,TRBJ2-3,TGCGCCAGCAGCCAAGTTGGGCGGGAACCTGGCACAGATACGCAGTATTTT,CASSQVGREPGTDTQYF
.,.,TRBV19,TRBJ1-2,TGTGCCAGTAGATCCCCGGGAGGTGGAGACTATGGCTACACCTTC,CASRSPGGGDYGYTF
.,TRBD1,TRBV4-1,TRBJ2-2,TGCGCCAGCAGCCACCCCGGCTTAGGACAGGGGGGACCTTACACCGGGGAGCTGTTTTTT,CASSHPGLGQGGPYTGELFF
.,.,TRBV9,TRBJ2-4,TGTGCCAGCACCCGAACACCAGACAGCAAAAACATTCAGTACTTC,CASTRTPDSKNIQYF
once,TRBD1,TRBV9,TRBJ2-3,TGTGCCAGCAGCGTAGAAGGGGGCCGAGCAGATACGCAGTATTTT,CASSVEGGRADTQYF
.,TRBD1,TRBV9,TRBJ1-3,TGTGCCAGCAGCCCCCCCTCCGGGACAGGGGAGCTCGGAAACACCATATATTTT,CASSPPSGTGELGNTIYF
.,TRBD1,TRBV5-8,TRBJ2-1,TGTGCCAGCAGCCGACGGGACAGCTACAATGAGCAGTTCTTC,CASSRRDSYNEQFF
.,.,TRBV9,TRBJ2-2,TGTGCCAGCAGCGTAGTATGGGCTACCAACACCGGGGAGCTGTTTTTT,CASSVVWATNTGELFF
few,.,TRBV5-4,TRBJ2-1,TGTGCCAGCATGTTGGACCTTGAGGGGGTTCGTTTCTTC,CASMLDLEGVRFF
.,.,TRBV7-8,TRBJ1-2,TGTGCCAGCAGCATGGCGGGGGCGGGTGACGGCTACACCTTC,CASSMAGAGDGYTF
.,.,TRBV6-1,TRBJ1-5,TGTGCCAGCAGTGAACAGGAGCCCCAGCATTTT,CASSEQEPQHF
once,TRBD2,TRBV28,TRBJ2-3,TGTGCCAGCAGGGACTTAGCGGGGGGCACAGATACGCAGTATTTT,CASRDLAGGTDTQYF
.,.,TRBV5-4,TRBJ2-5,TGTGCCAGCAGCTCCGTCCAAGAGACCCAGTACTTC,CASSSVQETQYF
once,.,TRBV6-1,TRBJ1-1,TGTGCCAGCAGTGAAAATAGAGGTGAAGCTTTCTTT,CASSENRGEAFF
.,.,TRBV19,TRBJ1-6,TGTGCCAGTAGTATAGAAGGGACTGTTTATAATTCACCCCTCCACTTT,CASSIEGTVYNSPLHF
once,TRBD1,TRBV30,TRBJ1-1,TGTGCCTGGGGACAGGGGGTCGGGACTGAAGCTTTCTTT,CAWGQGVGTEAFF
once,TRBD1,TRBV7-8,TRBJ1-4,TGTGCCAGCTCTCCCGACAGGGTTAATGAAAAACTGTTTTTT,CASSPDRVNEKLFF
.,TRBD1,TRBV3-1/TRBV3-2,TRBJ2-3,TGTGCCAGCAGTCTCGGACAGGGCGCAGATACGCAGTATTTT,CASSLGQGADTQYF
.,.,TRBV14,TRBJ2-7,TGTGCCAGCAGCCAAGTGGGGGGCGGGGGCTTGGCGCAGTACTTC,CASSQVGGGGLAQYF
.,.,TRBV14,TRBJ2-3,TGTGCCAGCAGCCGCGGAAAAGGCCAATTCACAGATACGCAGTATTTT,CASSRGKGQFTDTQYF
few,.,TRBV9,TRBJ2-7,TGTGCCAGCGGTCCAGGGATCTCCTACGAGCAGTACTTC,CASGPGISYEQYF
.,TRBD1,TRBV24-1,TRBJ1-4,TGTGCCACCGCTAAACCCACTCTACAAGCCGGGACAGGGGCCTTAAAACTGTTTTTT,CATAKPTLQAGTGALKLFF
.,.,TRBV30,TRBJ2-5,TGTGCCTGGCGGGGGGCGGAGGAGACCCAGTACTTC,CAWRGAEETQYF
.,.,TRBV7-9,TRBJ2-6,TGTGCCAGCAGAGGAGGTATGTCTAGCTCTGGGGCCAACGTCCTGACTTTC,CASRGGMSSSGANVLTF
few,.,TRBV2,TRBJ2-3,TGTGCCAGCGCGCTGAGTTGGGATACGCAGTATTTT,CASALSWDTQYF
.,.,TRBV7-8,TRBJ2-3,TGTGCCAGCAGCGACGGGATCCTCACAGATACGCAGTATTTT,CASSDGILTDTQYF
.,.,TRBV5-1,TRBJ1-4,TGCGCCAGCAGCCTCGGGGGAGGGAGTGGAGAAAAACTGTTTTTT,CASSLGGGSGEKLFF
.,.,TRBV5-1,TRBJ1-4,TGCGCCAGCAGCCCGGAGGATGGGGCTAATGAAAAACTGTTTTTT,CASSPEDGANEKLFF